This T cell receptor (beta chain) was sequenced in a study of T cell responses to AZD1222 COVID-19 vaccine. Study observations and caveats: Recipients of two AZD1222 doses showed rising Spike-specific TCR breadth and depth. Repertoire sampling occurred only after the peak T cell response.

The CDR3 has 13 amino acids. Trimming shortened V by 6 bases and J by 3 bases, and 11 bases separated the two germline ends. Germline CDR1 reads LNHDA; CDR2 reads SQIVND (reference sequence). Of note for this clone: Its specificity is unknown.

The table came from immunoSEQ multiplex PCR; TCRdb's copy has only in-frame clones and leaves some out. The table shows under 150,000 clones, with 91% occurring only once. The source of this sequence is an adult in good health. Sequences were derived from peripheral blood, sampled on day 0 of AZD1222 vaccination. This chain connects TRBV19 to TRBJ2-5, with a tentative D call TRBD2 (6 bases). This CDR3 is CASSRDSKETQYF. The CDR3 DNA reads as TGTGCCAGTAGCCGGGACTCTAAAGAGACCCAGTACTTC.